The 18 T cell receptor beta chains given below trace back to one sample, sequenced in a study of CD8 T cells in ankylosing spondylitis. For these TCRs, the target antigens are not known. The study's findings and limits: Roughly eight highly homologous variants formed a TCR beta motif that appeared characteristic of ankylosing spondylitis blood.

TCRdb re-derived calls from the 5' RACE reads in MiXCR, one entry per CDR3 protein. The sample has 200,000 to 250,000 distinct CDR3 sequences; 6% to 8% are singletons. The sequencing input was blood, either unsorted or a sorted T cell fraction (not recorded which). The origin of the receptors is a male donor with ankylosing spondylitis.

This clonotype turned up a few times. The chain has TRBV29-1 and TRBJ1-1, with 9 bases matching TRBD1. The CDR3 totals 16 residues. V was clipped by 1 base and J by 1 base; unmatched bases: 7. CDR1 SQVTM and CDR2 ANQGSEA come from the germline V gene. The CDR3 nucleotides read TGCAGCGTTGAAGGCCGGACAGGGGTAGAGAACACTGAAGCTTTCTTT. Amino acid sequence: CSVEGRTGVENTEAFF.

The rearrangement uses TRBV20-1 and TRBJ2-1, with TRBD2 identical over 8 bases. The V gene's germline CDR1 is DFQATT and CDR2 SNEGSKA (reference sequence). This CDR3 has 15 amino acids. V gave up 0 bases and J gave up 7 bases; unmatched junction bases: 8. The CDR3 region has the DNA TGCAGTGCTAGAGATGACGGGACTAGTGGTAATGAGCAGTTCTTC. It translates to CSARDDGTSGNEQFF.

The gene calls are TRBV11-1 and TRBJ2-7; 9 bases line up with TRBD2. The CDR3 spans 15 residues. Trimming took 5 bases from V and 5 from J; bases not matched to a gene: 10. The germline V gene encodes CDR1 SGHAT and CDR2 FQDESV (reference sequence). CDR3 residues: CASSPVAGELHEQYF. CDR3 sequence (DNA): TGTGCCAGCAGCCCTGTAGCGGGAGAGCTCCACGAGCAGTACTTC. Full variable domain (missing parts from reference TRBV11-1 and TRBJ2-7): EAEVAQSPRYKITEKSQAVAFWCDPISGHATLYWYRQILGQGPELLVQFQDESVVDDSQLPKDRFSAERLKGVDSTLKIQPAELGDSAMYLCASSPVAGELHEQYFGPGTRLTVT.

Ten or more counts support this clonotype. The chain combines TRBV7-8 with TRBJ2-1; D gene uncertain. V was pared by 7 bases and J by 0 bases, with 13 bases between. There are 15 residues in the CDR3. CDR1 is SGHVS and CDR2 is FQNEAQ in the germline V gene. In DNA, the CDR3 is TGTGCCAGCACCAGGACGGTAAGCTCCTACAATGAGCAGTTCTTC. This encodes CASTRTVSSYNEQFF.

In its sample, this clonotype was seen a few times. At one end the junction does not follow the germline gene, possibly because of a read error. This chain joins TRBV27 and TRBJ2-5; D gene unclear. Germline V lookup: CDR1 MNHEY, CDR2 SMNVEV (reference sequence). The CDR3 has 15 amino acids. The CDR3 loop is CASSLSLKGLEIQYF. The CDR3 DNA is TGTGCCAGCAGTTTATCACTCAAGGGCCTTGAGATCCAGTACTTC.

A note on this clonotype: A junction boundary mismatches the germline segment, possibly from a read error. The chain recombines TRBV10-3 with TRBJ2-1; 8 nucleotides match TRBD2. The CDR3 spans 13 residues. CDR1 and CDR2 (germline): ENHRY, SYGVKD. In nucleotides, the CDR3 is TGTGCGACTAGCGAGAGCTCCTACAATGAGCAGCTCTTC. Translated: CATSESSYNEQLF.

The chain combines TRBV24-1 with TRBJ1-1; D is unresolved. Trimming shortened V by 4 bases and J by 2 bases, and 7 bases separated the two germline ends. This CDR3 comprises 13 residues. CDR1 KGHDR and CDR2 SFDVKD come from the germline V gene. CDR3 nucleotide sequence: TGTGCCACCAGTGAACCGACCAACACTGAAGCTTTCTTT. It is translated as CATSEPTNTEAFF.

This clonotype was seen repeatedly, ten times or more. The rearrangement links TRBV25-1 to TRBJ2-5; D assignment may be TRBD1 or TRBD2 (5 bases each). The germline CDR1 and CDR2 sequences are MGHDK and SYGVNS. This CDR3 has 12 amino acids. Trimming removed 7 bases from V and 1 base from J, with 7 bases in between. The CDR3 DNA sequence: TGTGCCAGCAACGGGGCCCAAGAGACCCAGTACTTC. It is translated as CASNGAQETQYF.

The chain combines TRBV6-1 with TRBJ2-5, with 7 positions matching TRBD2. The CDR3 sequence is 15 residues long. Germline V gene data show CDR1 as MNHNS and CDR2 as SASEGT. Trimming at V came to 8 bases and at J to 4 bases, leaving 13 bases not matched to a gene. The CDR3 region is CASGPGRALLETQYF. The CDR3 DNA sequence: TGTGCCAGCGGACCTGGGAGGGCCTTGCTAGAGACCCAGTACTTC.

This clonotype was observed at least ten times. The chain is built from TRBV7-9 and TRBJ1-1; maybe TRBD1 (6 bases). Germline CDR1 reads SEHNR; CDR2 reads FQNEAQ (reference sequence). V lost 9 bases, J lost 4 bases, and 15 bases lay in between. The CDR3 is 13 residues long. The chain's CDR3 is CASWRGRSTEAFF. The CDR3 bases are TGTGCCAGTTGGAGGGGGAGGAGCACTGAAGCTTTCTTT.

The V gene is TRBV14, the J gene TRBJ1-1, with D maybe TRBD1 (6 bases). The CDR3 has 14 residues. Trimming shortened V by 1 base and J by 6 bases, and 12 bases separated the two germline ends. Germline CDR1 and CDR2: SGHDN and FVKESK. The CDR3 sequence: CASSQVQGSAEAFF. The CDR3, as DNA: TGTGCCAGCAGCCAAGTCCAGGGGAGCGCTGAAGCTTTCTTT.

This clonotype was seen ten or more times. V usage is TRBV7-9 and J usage is TRBJ2-2, with a possible D match to TRBD2 (5 bases). Trimming took 8 bases from V and 3 from J, leaving 13 bases between them. The CDR3 is 14 amino acids. Germline lookup yields CDR1 SEHNR and CDR2 FQNEAQ (reference sequence). The CDR3 protein is CASPPGADTGELFF. For the CDR3, the DNA is TGTGCCAGCCCCCCCGGAGCGGACACCGGGGAGCTGTTTTTT.

This clonotype showed up just a few times. V usage is TRBV14 and J usage is TRBJ1-2; 9 bases agree with TRBD1. This CDR3 has 14 residues. Germline V lookup: CDR1 SGHDN, CDR2 FVKESK. V was clipped by 0 bases and J by 8 bases; unmatched bases: 4. As DNA, the CDR3 is TGTGCCAGCAGCCAAGAGAAGGGACAGGGCGGCTACACCTTC. Protein sequence: CASSQEKGQGGYTF.

This clonotype was counted ten times or more. The chain employs TRBV28 and TRBJ1-5; D remains ambiguous. This CDR3 comprises 14 residues. V lost 10 bases and J lost 0, with 13 bases in between. Germline V gene data show CDR1 as MDHEN and CDR2 as SYDVKM. The CDR3 region is CATRLLGSNQPQHF. CDR3 DNA sequence: TGTGCCACCCGACTCCTGGGTAGCAATCAGCCCCAGCATTTT.

This clonotype was observed many times. A read error may produce the germline difference seen at one junction end. The chain uses TRBV7-7 and TRBJ2-7, with a possible D match to TRBD2 (6 bases). CDR3 size: 13 residues. CDR1 is SSHAT, CDR2 FNYEAQ, per germline (reference sequence). This CDR3 is CASSERLAYEQYF. Here the CDR3 DNA reads TGTGCTAGCAGCGAACGACTAGCCTACGAGCAGTACTTC.

V is TRBV20-1 and J is TRBJ2-1; TRBD1 or TRBD2 may be the D gene (5 bases each). The CDR3 length is 16 residues. The V gene lost 0 bases and the J gene lost 0 bases, with 12 bases spanning the gap. Germline CDR1 and CDR2: DFQATT and SNEGSKA (reference sequence). CDR3 residues: CSARDPGRRSYNEQFF. Written as DNA, the CDR3 is TGCAGTGCTAGAGATCCGGGGCGCCGCTCCTACAATGAGCAGTTCTTC.

Ten or more counts support this clonotype. The CDR3 DNA reads TGTGCCAGCAGTTTGGTAGCGGGGAACTTCTACAATGAGCAGTTCTTC. Amino acid sequence: CASSLVAGNFYNEQFF. The chain carries TRBV27 and TRBJ2-1; 8 nucleotides match TRBD2. Germline values: CDR1 MNHEY, CDR2 SMNVEV (reference sequence). The CDR3 consists of 16 residues. V gave up 3 bases and J gave up 3 bases; unmatched junction bases: 7.

This clonotype has a count of ten or more. The chain links TRBV27 to TRBJ2-7; a weak D match, TRBD1 (5 bases). CDR1 is MNHEY and CDR2 is SMNVEV in the germline V gene (reference sequence). V lost 2 bases, J lost 0 bases, and 14 bases lay in between. The CDR3 loop spans 16 amino acids. CDR3 nucleotides: TGTGCCAGCAGTTTAGGGCAGGGCGATATCTCCTACGAGCAGTACTTC. Translation: CASSLGQGDISYEQYF.